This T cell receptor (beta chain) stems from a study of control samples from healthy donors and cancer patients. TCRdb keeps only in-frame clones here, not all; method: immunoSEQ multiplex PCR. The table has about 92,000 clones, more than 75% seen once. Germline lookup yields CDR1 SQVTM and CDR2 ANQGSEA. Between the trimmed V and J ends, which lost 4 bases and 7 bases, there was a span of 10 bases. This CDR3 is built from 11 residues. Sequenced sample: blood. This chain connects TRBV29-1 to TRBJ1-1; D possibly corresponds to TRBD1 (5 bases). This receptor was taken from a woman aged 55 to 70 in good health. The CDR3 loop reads CSVGSGSEAFF. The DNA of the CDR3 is TGCAGCGTTGGGTCAGGGAGTGAAGCTTTCTTT.